Listed below are T cell receptor beta chains from one sample, sequenced in a study of T cell responses to AZD1222 COVID-19 vaccine. TCRdb keeps only in-frame clones here, not all; method: immunoSEQ multiplex PCR. Of under 150,000 clones listed, 85% to 90% are singletons. Specimen: peripheral blood, collected 28 days after the second AZD1222 dose. The receptors derive from an adult who received the AZD1222 COVID-19 vaccine. CDR3s include the opening cysteine and the closing phenylalanine or tryptophan. A D gene is named only where the DNA matches it firmly. A clone size is listed for some rows: how often the clone was seen (once, few, many), or a class if it is expanded.

>TRBJ1-5|NA|NA|TRBV28
TGTGCCAGCAGTTTATTGGACAGCTTCCAGCATTTT
CASSLLDSFQHF
>TRBJ1-1|NA|NA|TRBV10-2
TGCGCCAGCAGTCCCAACACTGAAGCTTTCTTT
CASSPNTEAFF
>TRBJ2-1|NA|NA|TRBV12-3/TRBV12-4
TGTGCCAGCAGTCCCGACATCGCGACCCAGTTCTTC
CASSPDIATQFF
>TRBJ1-1|NA|NA|TRBV28
TGTGCCAGCAGTTTACTACAGACTGAAGCTTTCTTT
CASSLLQTEAFF
>TRBJ1-3|NA|NA|TRBV7-2
TGTGCCAGCACCCCTGGGGGATCTGGAAACACCATATATTTT
CASTPGGSGNTIYF
>TRBJ2-2|NA|once|TRBV7-2
TGTGCCAGCAGCCGGTATACCGGGGAGCTGTTTTTT
CASSRYTGELFF
>TRBJ1-5|NA|NA|TRBV4-1
TGCGCCAGCAGCCATGCCGGGACGGTTGCTCAGCCCCAGCATTTT
CASSHAGTVAQPQHF
>TRBJ1-2|TRBD1|NA|TRBV10-3
TGTGCCATCACGTCGACAGGGCTCTATGGCTACACCTTC
CAITSTGLYGYTF
>TRBJ1-5|NA|NA|TRBV15
TGTGCCACCAGCAGAGATCGGCAACTTATCAATCAGCCCCAGCATTTT
CATSRDRQLINQPQHF
>TRBJ1-2|TRBD1|NA|TRBV11-2
TGTGCCAGCGCAGGGACAGGGGCTAACTATGGCTACACCTTC
CASAGTGANYGYTF
>TRBJ1-1|NA|once|TRBV27
TGTGCCAGCAGTTCAGGGACGGTTGGGGGCACTGAAGCTTTCTTT
CASSSGTVGGTEAFF
>TRBJ1-3|NA|NA|TRBV6-5
TGTGCCAGCAGTTACTCAGGCACTGGAAACACCATATATTTT
CASSYSGTGNTIYF
>TRBJ1-4|TRBD1|few|TRBV14
TGTGCCAGCAGCCAGACCGGACAGGGTTTGGAACTGTTTTTT
CASSQTGQGLELFF
>TRBJ2-7|NA|NA|TRBV5-5
TGTGCCAGCAGCTGGACAAGTTTCTACGAGCAGTACTTC
CASSWTSFYEQYF
>TRBJ2-1|NA|NA|TRBV12-1
TGTGCCAGCTCCCAGGCAGCGGGGGGACCCTACAATGAGCAGTTCTTC
CASSQAAGGPYNEQFF
>TRBJ1-3|NA|NA|TRBV3-1/TRBV3-2
TGTGCCAGCAGCCAAGCCTCGACTGGTGGAAACACCATATATTTT
CASSQASTGGNTIYF
>TRBJ1-5|TRBD1|NA|TRBV19
TGTGCCAGTAGACTCCGACAGGGAGGGCAGCCCCAGCATTTT
CASRLRQGGQPQHF
>TRBJ2-3|TRBD2|NA|TRBV5-1
TGCGCCAGCAGCTTGGGACTAGCGGGGAGAACAGATACGCAGTATTTT
CASSLGLAGRTDTQYF
>TRBJ1-2|TRBD1|NA|TRBV6-5
TGTGCCAGCAGCCCCGACAGGGCCTATGGCTACACCTTC
CASSPDRAYGYTF
>TRBJ1-5|NA|NA|TRBV5-5
TGTGCCAGCAGCTTGGTGGGGCCGAGCAATCAGCCCCAGCATTTT
CASSLVGPSNQPQHF
>TRBJ1-2|NA|NA|TRBV29-1
TGCAGCGTTGAAGGGCGGTCAGGGCGGGGCACTAACTATGGCTACACCTTC
CSVEGRSGRGTNYGYTF
>TRBJ1-3|NA|NA|TRBV4-1
TGCGCCAGCAGCCAAGGCGGTACTGGAAACACCATATATTTT
CASSQGGTGNTIYF
>TRBJ1-1|NA|NA|TRBV20-1
TGCAGTGTTCCCGGGAGTGAAGCTTTCTTT
CSVPGSEAFF
>TRBJ1-4|NA|NA|TRBV6-2/TRBV6-3
TGTGCCAGCAGCCCGGGACGGCTTTTTAATGAAAAACTGTTTTTT
CASSPGRLFNEKLFF
>TRBJ2-1|NA|NA|TRBV18
TGTGCCAGCTCACCACCGGGTACAAGCCACTACAATGAGCAGTTCTTC
CASSPPGTSHYNEQFF
>TRBJ2-2|NA|NA|TRBV5-6
TGTGCCAGCAGCTTGTGGGTCGGAACCGGGGAGCTGTTTTTT
CASSLWVGTGELFF
>TRBJ2-7|TRBD1|once|TRBV18
TGTGCCAGCTCACCACTTAAACAGGGGGCCGCTACCTACGAGCAGTACTTC
CASSPLKQGAATYEQYF
>TRBJ1-1|NA|NA|TRBV28
TGTGCCAGTACCCTGGGGTACACTGAAGCTTTCTTT
CASTLGYTEAFF
>TRBJ2-5|TRBD1|NA|TRBV13
TGTGCCAGCAGCTTAGTACAGGGGCGGGAGACCCAGTACTTC
CASSLVQGRETQYF
>TRBJ1-1|NA|NA|TRBV10-3
TGTGCCATCAGTGAAGCGGGGGCCGGACCTTTCTTT
CAISEAGAGPFF
>TRBJ2-1|NA|NA|TRBV28
TGTGCCAGCAGCTCGGCTATCGGGAGCTCGTTCTTC
CASSSAIGSSFF
>TRBJ2-2|NA|NA|TRBV30
TGTGCCTGGAGTGTACTCCCAGGGGTAAAAACCGGGGAGCTGTTTTTT
CAWSVLPGVKTGELFF
>TRBJ1-1|NA|NA|TRBV28
TGTGCCAGCAAGGGGAACACTGAAGCTTTCTTT
CASKGNTEAFF
>TRBJ1-5|TRBD1|NA|TRBV7-9
TGTGCCAGCAGCGGACAGGGAGGTAGCAATCAGCCCCAGCATTTT
CASSGQGGSNQPQHF
>TRBJ1-5|NA|NA|TRBV21-1
TGTGCCAGCAGCTCCCCCGGCAGACGCAATCAGCCCCAGCATTTT
CASSSPGRRNQPQHF
>TRBJ2-1|TRBD1|NA|TRBV6-5
TGTGCCAGCAGTTATGACAGGGGGCCGAATGAGCAGTTCTTC
CASSYDRGPNEQFF
>TRBJ1-5|TRBD1|NA|TRBV7-8
TGTGCCAGCAGCTTGACAGGGGAAGGTTCTACTTATAGCAATCAGCCCCAGCATTTT
CASSLTGEGSTYSNQPQHF
>TRBJ2-1|TRBD1|NA|TRBV6-6
TGTGCCAGCAGTCAACAGGGACAGGGCCGGGCTAGCGGATACAATGAGCAGTTCTTC
CASSQQGQGRASGYNEQFF
>TRBJ1-5|NA|NA|TRBV5-5
TGTGCCTCACGACAGGACCTTTATAGCAATCAGCCCCAGCATTTT
CASRQDLYSNQPQHF
>TRBJ2-2|TRBD1|NA|TRBV7-3
TGTGCCAGCACTAGGGGGACAGCAGGTCCATCTCCGAACACCGGGGAGCTGTTTTTT
CASTRGTAGPSPNTGELFF
>TRBJ2-5|TRBD2|NA|TRBV5-1
TGCGCCAGCAGCTTGATCCTAGCGGGACAAGAGACCCAGTACTTC
CASSLILAGQETQYF
>TRBJ1-1|NA|NA|TRBV2
TGTGCCAGCAGTGAACAGGAGAACACTGAAGCTTTCTTT
CASSEQENTEAFF
>TRBJ2-5|NA|NA|TRBV28
TGTGCCAGCACCCCCGGGGGAAGGCGGCCGGAGACCCAGTACTTC
CASTPGGRRPETQYF
>TRBJ2-1|TRBD1|NA|TRBV2
TGTGCCAGCACCCTGACCGGACAGGGGATTAATGAGCAGTTCTTC
CASTLTGQGINEQFF
>TRBJ1-2|NA|NA|TRBV6-2/TRBV6-3
TGTGCCAGCAGCGTTCGGATTGCCTATGGCTACACCTTC
CASSVRIAYGYTF
>TRBJ1-1|TRBD1|NA|TRBV6-5
TGTGCCAGCAGCTCCAGGACAGGGTCGGACACTGAAGCTTTCTTT
CASSSRTGSDTEAFF
>TRBJ1-6|TRBD1|once|TRBV6-2/TRBV6-3
TGTGCCAGCAGTTACTCGATTGGGACAGCTTCACCCCTCCACTTT
CASSYSIGTASPLHF
>TRBJ1-1|NA|NA|TRBV18
TGTGCCAGCTCACCTCAGTGGCCCAACTTTGAAGCTTTCTTT
CASSPQWPNFEAFF
>TRBJ1-2|NA|NA|TRBV28
TGTGCCAGCAGTTTCATGGCAGGTGGGAGAGCTAACTATGGCTACACCTTC
CASSFMAGGRANYGYTF
>TRBJ1-2|NA|NA|TRBV29-1
TGCAGCGGTCAGGGTTATGATGGCTACACCTTC
CSGQGYDGYTF
>TRBJ1-2|NA|NA|TRBV6-6
TGTGCCAGCAGTAACTATGGCTACACCTTC
CASSNYGYTF
>TRBJ1-2|NA|many|TRBV24-1
TGTGCCACCAGTGACACTCGGACATCACATAGCTACACCTTC
CATSDTRTSHSYTF
>TRBJ2-1|NA|NA|TRBV2
TGTGCCAGCAGTGGGGGGGATGAGCAGTTCTTC
CASSGGDEQFF
>TRBJ1-2|NA|NA|TRBV28
TGTGCCAGCAGTCCACCGGAGGGGGGCGTCAATGGCTACACCTTC
CASSPPEGGVNGYTF
>TRBJ2-5|NA|NA|TRBV2
TGTGCCAGCAGTGAAGGGGAGACCCAGTACTTC
CASSEGETQYF
>TRBJ2-6|NA|few|TRBV7-2
TGTGCCAGCAGCTTAGCTGGGGCCAACGTCCTGACTTTC
CASSLAGANVLTF
>TRBJ2-5|NA|once|TRBV5-1
TGCGCCAGCAGCTCGCAACGGGGAGAGACCCAGTACTTC
CASSSQRGETQYF
>TRBJ1-6|NA|NA|TRBV19
TGTGCCAGTAAGGGCAGCTTGAATTCACCCCTCCACTTT
CASKGSLNSPLHF